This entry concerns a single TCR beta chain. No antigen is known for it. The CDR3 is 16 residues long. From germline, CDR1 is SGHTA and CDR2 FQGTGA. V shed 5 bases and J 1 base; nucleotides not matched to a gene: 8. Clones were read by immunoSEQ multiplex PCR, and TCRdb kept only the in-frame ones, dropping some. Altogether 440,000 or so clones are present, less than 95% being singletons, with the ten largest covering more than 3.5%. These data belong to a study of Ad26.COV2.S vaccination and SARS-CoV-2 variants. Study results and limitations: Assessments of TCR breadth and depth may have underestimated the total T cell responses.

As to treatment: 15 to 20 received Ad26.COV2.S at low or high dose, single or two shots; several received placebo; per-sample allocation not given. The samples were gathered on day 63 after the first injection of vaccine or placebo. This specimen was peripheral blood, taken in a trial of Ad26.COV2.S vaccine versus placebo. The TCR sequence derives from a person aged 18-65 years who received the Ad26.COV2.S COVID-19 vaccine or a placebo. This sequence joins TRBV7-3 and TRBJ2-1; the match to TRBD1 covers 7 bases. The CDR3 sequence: CASSPRQGSSYNEQFF. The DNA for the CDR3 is TGTGCCAGCAGCCCCCGACAGGGTAGTTCCTACAATGAGCAGTTCTTC.